This is a list of T cell receptor beta chains from one sample in a study of cytomegalovirus exposure and HLA in healthy donors. Libraries were prepared by immunoSEQ multiplex PCR; TCRdb keeps only in-frame clonotypes and omits some of them. In the table there are approximately 110,000 clones, around 80% of which are singletons. The specimen was PBMCs. These receptors all stem from a man aged 50-59 years in good health and CMV-seronegative. CDR3s include the opening cysteine and the closing phenylalanine or tryptophan. The order of the fields is V gene, D gene, J gene, clone size, CDR3 DNA, CDR3 protein. D genes are given only for firm matches. The size entry is marked missing in some rows and otherwise reads once, few, many or a size class.

TRBV7-2	TRBD1	TRBJ2-3	NA	TGTGCCAGCAGCTCCGACAGGGGAGGCACAGATACGCAGTATTTT	CASSSDRGGTDTQYF
TRBV28	NA	TRBJ1-2	once	TGTGCCAGCAGTACAGGGACCCGGGGTGGCTACACCTTC	CASSTGTRGGYTF
TRBV4-3	NA	TRBJ2-7	NA	TGCGCCAGCAGCCAAGAACCTAGCTCCTACGAGCAGTACTTC	CASSQEPSSYEQYF
TRBV29-1	TRBD1	TRBJ2-7	once	TGCAGCGCCACAGGGGGAACTAAAGGCGAGCAGTACTTC	CSATGGTKGEQYF
TRBV28	TRBD1	TRBJ2-5	NA	TGTGCCACCAAAGGCTCAGGGGGCGTAAAGACCCAGTACTTC	CATKGSGGVKTQYF
TRBV28	NA	TRBJ1-1	NA	TGTGCCACCTATTTCGGGTGTAAAGCTTTCTTT	CATYFGCKAFF
TRBV6-6	TRBD1	TRBJ1-6	NA	TGTGCCAGCAGTGTGGACAGGGGACATTCACCCCTCCACTTT	CASSVDRGHSPLHF
TRBV5-5	NA	TRBJ1-2	NA	TGTGCCAGCAGCTTGGGCACAGGGTTCTACACCTTC	CASSLGTGFYTF
TRBV20-1	NA	TRBJ2-5	few	TGCAGTGCTATAAGAGGGGAGACCCAGTACTTC	CSAIRGETQYF
TRBV7-9	TRBD1	TRBJ1-1	NA	TGTGCCAGCAGCTTAGAAGGTCGACAGGGAGCTTTCTTT	CASSLEGRQGAFF
TRBV7-2	NA	TRBJ2-5	NA	TGTGCCAGCAGCTTGAATGGCTGGAAACGAGGGTCGGAGACCCAGTACTTC	CASSLNGWKRGSETQYF
TRBV10-2	NA	TRBJ2-4	NA	TGCGCCAGCAGTTTCGCGGGTCTAAGCGTATGGGCCAAAAACATTCAGTACTTC	CASSFAGLSVWAKNIQYF
TRBV19	TRBD1	TRBJ1-2	few	TGTGCCAGTAGTATTGGACAGGGGAGGAGTGGCTACACCTTC	CASSIGQGRSGYTF
TRBV4-3	NA	TRBJ1-4	NA	TGCGCCAGCAGCCAAGTTCAGGGTGAAAAACTGTTTTTT	CASSQVQGEKLFF
TRBV4-2	TRBD2	TRBJ2-2	NA	TGTGCCAGCAGCCAAGAACAAGCGGGGGTGAACACCGGGGAGCTGTTTTTT	CASSQEQAGVNTGELFF
TRBV5-4	TRBD1	TRBJ2-7	NA	TGTGCCACTTCCGAGAGGGACAGGGTGGGCTACGAGCAGTACTTC	CATSERDRVGYEQYF
TRBV7-7	NA	TRBJ2-1	NA	TGTGCCAGCAGCTTAGGTCAGGGCCTCAATGAGCAGTTCTTC	CASSLGQGLNEQFF
TRBV5-1	TRBD1	TRBJ1-1	NA	TGCGCCAGCAGCCCCAGGGGGCGAACTGAAGCTTTCTTT	CASSPRGRTEAFF
TRBV7-2	NA	TRBJ2-3	NA	TGTGCCAGCAGCTTTAGACGGGTCTCAAGCACAGATACGCAGTATTTT	CASSFRRVSSTDTQYF
TRBV15	NA	TRBJ1-3	few	TGTGCCACCAGCATAATCTCCCCAGGAGGGTTTGGAAACACCATATATTTT	CATSIISPGGFGNTIYF
TRBV7-2	NA	TRBJ1-4	NA	TGTGCCAGCAGCCTCAGAGGGAGTAATGAAAAACTGTTTTTT	CASSLRGSNEKLFF
TRBV5-6	NA	TRBJ2-7	NA	TGTGCCAGCAGCCTTTACTACGAGCAGTACTTC	CASSLYYEQYF
TRBV4-2	TRBD1	TRBJ1-1	NA	TGTGCCAGCAGCCAGTACGGGACAGGAGCAAACACTGAAGCTTTCTTT	CASSQYGTGANTEAFF
TRBV4-2	NA	TRBJ2-1	NA	TGTGCCAGCAGCCAAGATAGGCTAGCGCAGTTCTTC	CASSQDRLAQFF
TRBV29-1	NA	TRBJ2-1	NA	TGCAGCGTTGGCCTACACAATGAGCAGTTCTTC	CSVGLHNEQFF
TRBV30	NA	TRBJ1-5	NA	TGTGCCTGGAGCATTGAGACCGCCGGGCAGCCCCAGCATTTT	CAWSIETAGQPQHF
TRBV19	TRBD1	TRBJ2-7	few	TGTGCCAGTAGTCCCTGGGACAGGGTCGCCTACGAGCAGTACTTC	CASSPWDRVAYEQYF
TRBV11-2	NA	TRBJ1-2	NA	TGTGCCAGCAGCCCGGTTAACTATGGCTACACCTTC	CASSPVNYGYTF
TRBV7-8	TRBD1	TRBJ2-7	few	TGTGCCAGCAGCCATAGAGCTAACCTGGGACAGCGATACGAGCAGTACTTC	CASSHRANLGQRYEQYF